These 10 T cell receptor beta chains originate from one sample sequenced in a study of early T cells in non-severe SARS-CoV-2 infection. TCRdb reprocessed the 5' RACE reads with MiXCR, giving one entry per CDR3 protein. The table lists roughly 30,000 distinct CDR3 sequences, more than 3.5% of them singletons. The specimen sequenced was whole blood. The receptor source for this set is an adult who was a healthcare worker with PCR-confirmed SARS-CoV-2 infection or an uninfected control (not recorded which).

V and J are TRBV29-1 and TRBJ2-7; tentative D call: TRBD2 (6 bases). Deletions cut 2 bases from V and 6 bases from J, with 17 bases between. The CDR3 extends over 14 amino acids. Germline assignment: CDR1 SQVTM and CDR2 ANQGSEA. In DNA, the CDR3 is TGCAGCGTTGAAACGGCGGGGAGAAGGGCCGAGCAGTACTTC. The encoded protein is CSVETAGRRAEQYF.

This clonotype was counted many times. The chain is built from TRBV5-1 and TRBJ2-1; 9 positions match TRBD1. CDR3 length: 15 residues. Unmatched junction bases numbered 7, after V lost 3 bases and J lost 6 bases. Germline assignment: CDR1 SGHRS and CDR2 YFSETQ. CDR3 region: CASSSPDRGGNEQFF. In DNA, the CDR3 is TGCGCCAGCAGCTCCCCGGACAGGGGTGGCAATGAGCAGTTCTTC. Looking up the rest from reference TRBV5-1 and TRBJ2-1 gives the full variable domain: KAGVTQTPRYLIKTRGQQVTLSCSPISGHRSVSWYQQTPGQGLQFLFEYFSETQRNKGNFPGRFSGRQFSNSRSEMNVSTLELGDSALYLCASSSPDRGGNEQFFGPGTRLTVL.

This clonotype was observed many times. The chain combines TRBV10-2 with TRBJ2-7; D uncertain. V dropped 11 bases and J dropped 2 bases, with 19 bases sitting between them. The CDR3 extends over 14 amino acids. Germline CDR1 WSHSY, CDR2 SAAADI. Here the CDR3 reads CAVSKIIEAYEQYF. The CDR3 nucleotides are TGCGCCGTCTCTAAAATTATAGAAGCCTACGAGCAGTACTTC.

Many counts were recorded for this clonotype. CDR3 protein: CASSLAGGSTEDTQYF. DNA for the CDR3: TGTGCCAGCAGCTTAGCGGGGGGGAGCACGGAAGATACGCAGTATTTT. The chain recombines TRBV11-2 with TRBJ2-3, with TRBD2 matching over 8 bases. The CDR3 totals 16 residues. Germline CDR1 is SGHAT and CDR2 is FQNNGV. Trimming removed 1 base from V and 5 bases from J; junction bases left unmatched: 8.

This clonotype was seen only a few times. The genes are TRBV5-4 and TRBJ2-1; 9 bases are shared with TRBD2. The length of the CDR3 is 15 residues. In germline, CDR1 is SGHNT, CDR2 YYREEE (reference sequence). Losses at the gene ends were 3 bases for V and 9 bases for J; bases not matched to a gene: 10. The chain's CDR3 is CASSSIVAGDGEQFF. DNA for the CDR3: TGTGCCAGCAGCTCCATAGTAGCGGGAGACGGTGAGCAGTTCTTC. Using reference TRBV5-4 and TRBJ2-1 for the parts outside the CDR3, the full variable domain is ETGVTQSPTHLIKTRGQQVTLRCSSQSGHNTVSWYQQALGQGPQFIFQYYREEENGRGNFPPRFSGLQFPNYSSELNVNALELDDSALYLCASSSIVAGDGEQFFGPGTRLTVL.

This clonotype was found many times. The chain joins TRBV20-1 to TRBJ2-3; 12 bases line up with TRBD2. J was trimmed by 4 bases and V by 3 bases; bases with no gene match: 5. Germline assignment: CDR1 DFQATT and CDR2 SNEGSKA (reference sequence). This CDR3 spans 15 amino acids. As DNA, the CDR3 is TGCAGTGCTAGCCGGACTAGCGGGACGGCAGATACGCAGTATTTT. Encoded protein: CSASRTSGTADTQYF.

At least ten counts were recorded for this clonotype. The chain recombines TRBV29-1 with TRBJ2-3; D gene unclear. Germline V gene sequence: CDR1 SQVTM, CDR2 ANQGSEA. V was trimmed by 6 bases and J by 2 bases, leaving 3 bases between them. The CDR3 runs 10 residues. This CDR3 reads CSVDTDTQYF. The CDR3 nucleotides are TGCAGCGTAGACACAGATACGCAGTATTTT.

V usage is TRBV4-3 and J usage is TRBJ2-1, with D possibly matching TRBD1 (5 bases). CDR1 and CDR2 from the germline V gene are LGHNA and YSLEER. Trimming cost V 0 bases and J 5 bases, with 11 bases left between them. The CDR3 covers 15 residues. For the CDR3, the DNA is TGCGCCAGCAGCCAAGAACCCAGGGCCCACAATGAGCAGTTCTTC. The encoded protein is CASSQEPRAHNEQFF.

At least ten counts were recorded for this clonotype. The chain has TRBV2 and TRBJ2-5, with D perhaps TRBD1 (6 bases). The CDR3 covers 15 residues. Germline V CDR1 and CDR2: SNHLY, FYNNEI. Trimming pared 7 bases from V and 0 bases from J, leaving 15 bases between. CDR3 in DNA: TGTGCCAGCATTCGGACAGCAAGGTACCAAGAGACCCAGTACTTC. Translated, it gives CASIRTARYQETQYF.

This clonotype appeared many times. The chain combines TRBV29-1 with TRBJ2-6; no definite D call. V lost 3 bases to trimming and J lost 2 bases, with 8 bases between them. This CDR3 region has 14 residues. CDR1 is SQVTM, CDR2 ANQGSEA, per germline. The CDR3 loop is CSVEGLAGANVLTF. In DNA, the CDR3 is TGCAGCGTTGAGGGGTTAGCTGGGGCCAACGTCCTGACTTTC.